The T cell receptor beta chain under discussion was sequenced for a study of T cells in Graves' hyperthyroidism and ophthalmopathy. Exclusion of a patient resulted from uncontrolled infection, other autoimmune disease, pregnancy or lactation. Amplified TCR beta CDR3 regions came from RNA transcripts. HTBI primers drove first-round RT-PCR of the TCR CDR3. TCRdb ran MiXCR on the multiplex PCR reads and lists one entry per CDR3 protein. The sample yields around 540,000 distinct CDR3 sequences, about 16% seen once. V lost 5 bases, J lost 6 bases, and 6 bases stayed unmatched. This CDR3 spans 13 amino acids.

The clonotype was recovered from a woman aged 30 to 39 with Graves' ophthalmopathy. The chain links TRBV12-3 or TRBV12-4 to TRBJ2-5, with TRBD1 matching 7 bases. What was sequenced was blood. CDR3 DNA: TGTGCCAGCAGTCACGGGACAGCCCAGACCCAGTACTTC. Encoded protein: CASSHGTAQTQYF.